A selection of T cell receptor beta chains follows, all from one sample in a study of graft-versus-host responses after intestinal transplantation. Their specific antigens are unknown. Sequenced by immunoSEQ multiplex PCR; TCRdb stores in-frame clones only, minus some. The table has approximately 90,000 clones, about nine tenths seen once. This specimen was unstimulated CD8+ T cells sorted from spleen or lymph node cells, taken before intestinal transplant. The receptors were gathered from a human donor who received an intestinal transplant. CDR3s include the opening cysteine and the closing phenylalanine or tryptophan. The D gene is left open where the match is weak. Size is omitted from some rows. Given values are once, few, many or a class for expanded clones.

clone_size,d_call,j_call,v_call,cdr3_nt,cdr3_aa
.,.,TRBJ2-7,TRBV5-1,TGCGCCAGCAGCTTGGGCGGGAACCCTTACGAGCAGTACTTC,CASSLGGNPYEQYF
.,.,TRBJ2-7,TRBV12-2,TGTGCAAGTCGCTTAGCGGGTTTCTACGAGCAGTACTTC,CASRLAGFYEQYF
.,.,TRBJ2-3,TRBV11-2,TGTGCCAGCAGCTCCTGGACAGTCCCAGAGCCAGATACGCAGTATTTT,CASSSWTVPEPDTQYF
.,.,TRBJ2-7,TRBV19,TGTGCCAGTAGAGACGACTACGAGCAGTACTTC,CASRDDYEQYF
.,.,TRBJ1-1,TRBV27,TGTGCCAGCAGTTTACAGGGTCTGAACACTGAAGCTTTCTTT,CASSLQGLNTEAFF
.,TRBD2,TRBJ2-3,TRBV2,TGTGCCATCTCGGGGAGGGGATCAGATACGCAGTATTTT,CAISGRGSDTQYF
.,.,TRBJ2-1,TRBV10-3,TGTGCCATCAGTGAGTCGGGCTGGGACCGAAGATATCCTGAGCAGTTCTTC,CAISESGWDRRYPEQFF
.,.,TRBJ2-2,TRBV29-1,TGCAGCGTTGCAACGAACACCGGGGAGCTGTTTTTT,CSVATNTGELFF
.,.,TRBJ2-3,TRBV5-6,TGTGCCAGCGTTATGGCGAGCGGGAGCACAGATACGCAGTATTTT,CASVMASGSTDTQYF
once,.,TRBJ1-4,TRBV7-9,TGTGCCAGCAGGTGGGGGGTTGAGGGAGGGAATGAAAAACTGTTTTTT,CASRWGVEGGNEKLFF
.,.,TRBJ2-7,TRBV6-6,TGTGCCAGCAGTTACTCTGCGGGCTACGAGCAGTACTTC,CASSYSAGYEQYF
.,.,TRBJ1-2,TRBV29-1,TGCAGCGTTGAAACGGGGCAGTCCTATGGCTACACCTTC,CSVETGQSYGYTF
.,.,TRBJ2-7,TRBV21-1,TGTGCCAGCAGCAAGGGACCCCAAAGCTCCTACGAGCAGTACTTC,CASSKGPQSSYEQYF
.,.,TRBJ1-5,TRBV6-1,TGTGCCAGCATCAAGAGACAGGACCTTAATCAGCCCCAGCATTTT,CASIKRQDLNQPQHF
.,TRBD1,TRBJ2-3,TRBV15,TGTGCCACCGCCAACAGGGGCGGGACAGATACGCAGTATTTT,CATANRGGTDTQYF
once,.,TRBJ2-7,TRBV11-2,TGTGCCAGCAGCTTAGATCTGAACGAGCAGTACTTC,CASSLDLNEQYF
.,TRBD2,TRBJ2-1,TRBV10-1,TGCGCCAGCAGTGAGTCGTGGAGCGGGGGGGCCGGGAATGAGCAGTTCTTC,CASSESWSGGAGNEQFF
.,.,TRBJ2-7,TRBV18,TGTGCCAGCTCTCCCGGGACTGACTACGAGCAGTACTTC,CASSPGTDYEQYF
few,.,TRBJ2-2,TRBV29-1,TGCAGCCCCCTGAGTTCCGGGGAGCTGTTTTTT,CSPLSSGELFF
.,.,TRBJ2-5,TRBV6-6,TGTGCCAGCATGGACTGGGGGGTAGGTGAGACCCAGTACTTC,CASMDWGVGETQYF
.,.,TRBJ2-7,TRBV5-1,TGCGCCAGCAGCTTGGGTGGGGGGAACTACGAGCAGTACTTC,CASSLGGGNYEQYF
.,.,TRBJ2-2,TRBV7-3,TGTGCCAGCAGCTTGGCCCCGGGACAATCCAACACCGGGGAGCTGTTTTTT,CASSLAPGQSNTGELFF
.,.,TRBJ1-5,TRBV4-2,TGTGCCAGCAGCCAAGGACAGGATTATAGCAATCAGCCCCAGCATTTT,CASSQGQDYSNQPQHF
.,TRBD1,TRBJ2-7,TRBV4-1,TGCGCCAGCAGCCAAGATTATTTTGTTGTGACAGGGGGCGACTACGAGCAGTACTTC,CASSQDYFVVTGGDYEQYF
.,.,TRBJ1-4,TRBV4-1,TGCGCCAGCAGCCAAGATCGAGCCCCTAATGAAAAACTGTTTTTT,CASSQDRAPNEKLFF
.,.,TRBJ2-5,TRBV6-1,TGTGCCACCTACAGGCCAGGACGAGAGACCCAGTACTTC,CATYRPGRETQYF
.,.,TRBJ1-2,TRBV19,TGTGCCAGTAGTATCGGACAAGAGTACTATGGCTACACCTTC,CASSIGQEYYGYTF
.,TRBD1,TRBJ1-1,TRBV7-9,TGTGCCAGCAGCCCCGACAGGGGGAACACTGAAGCTTTCTTT,CASSPDRGNTEAFF
few,.,TRBJ1-4,TRBV2,TGTGCCAGCAGTCGAAGTGAAGAAAAACTGTTTTTT,CASSRSEEKLFF
few,TRBD1,TRBJ1-6,TRBV4-2,TGTGCCAGCAGCCCGGGACAGGGGGACTCACCCCTCCACTTT,CASSPGQGDSPLHF
once,TRBD2,TRBJ2-3,TRBV2,TGTGCCAGGAGGAGGCAGCGGGGAAGAATAGATACGCAGTATTTT,CARRRQRGRIDTQYF
.,.,TRBJ2-3,TRBV7-9,TGTGCCAGCAGCCAATTTAGGGGTTTAACAGATACGCAGTATTTT,CASSQFRGLTDTQYF
.,.,TRBJ2-5,TRBV6-5,TGTGCCAGCAGAGGACAGGGAGGGGAGACCCAGTACTTC,CASRGQGGETQYF
.,.,TRBJ2-7,TRBV27,TGTGCCAGCAGTTTAGCAGGAGACTCCTACGAGCAGTACTTC,CASSLAGDSYEQYF
.,TRBD1,TRBJ2-3,TRBV27,TGTGCCAGCGCCGAGGAGACAGGGACAGATACGCAGTATTTT,CASAEETGTDTQYF
.,.,TRBJ2-5,TRBV5-1,TGCGCCAGCAGCTTGGAATCTGGAGGAGAAGAGACCCAGTACTTC,CASSLESGGEETQYF
.,.,TRBJ1-1,TRBV6-5,TGTGCCAGCAGGGATGGGGGGAACACTGAAGCTTTCTTT,CASRDGGNTEAFF
.,.,TRBJ2-2,TRBV5-1,TGCGCCAGCAGCTTCCACCACCTGAACACCGGGGAGCTGTTTTTT,CASSFHHLNTGELFF
.,.,TRBJ2-1,TRBV28,TGTGCCACCTATCGCACGGGAGAGGGGTACAATGAGCAGTTCTTC,CATYRTGEGYNEQFF
.,.,TRBJ1-4,TRBV5-6,TGTGCCAGCAGCTTGGGAAGAATTAATGAAAAACTGTTTTTT,CASSLGRINEKLFF
.,TRBD2,TRBJ2-1,TRBV27,TGTGCCAGCAGTCCCACCCGACTAGCGGGGGGCCGCTCCTACAATGAGCAGTTCTTC,CASSPTRLAGGRSYNEQFF
.,.,TRBJ1-1,TRBV18,TGTGCCAGCTCACAAACGGGACTCATGAACACTGAAGCTTTCTTT,CASSQTGLMNTEAFF
.,TRBD2,TRBJ2-2,TRBV6-5,TGTGCCAGCAGTGCTAGCGGGGGGGCCACCGGGGAGCTGTTTTTT,CASSASGGATGELFF
.,TRBD2,TRBJ2-7,TRBV7-6,TGTGCCAGCAGCTTAGGGGGCGGACTAGCGGGAGCCTACGAGCAGTACTTC,CASSLGGGLAGAYEQYF
few,.,TRBJ2-2,TRBV6-4,TGTGCCAGCAGTGACTCGACAGCGACCGGGGAGCTGTTTTTT,CASSDSTATGELFF
.,.,TRBJ1-1,TRBV10-1,TGCGCCAGCAGTGAAGGTCTTATGAACACTGAAGCTTTCTTT,CASSEGLMNTEAFF
.,.,TRBJ1-1,TRBV5-1,TGCGCCAGCACCCTCGGGGGGGGTGAGAGTGACACTGAAGCTTTCTTT,CASTLGGGESDTEAFF
.,.,TRBJ2-1,TRBV27,TGTGCCAGCAGTTCGGTTTCAGCCATGGTGGGGATTCTAGAGCAGTTCTTC,CASSSVSAMVGILEQFF
.,TRBD2,TRBJ2-3,TRBV4-1,TGCGCCAGCAGCCAATTTCTAGCGGGAGGGCCAGATACGCAGTATTTT,CASSQFLAGGPDTQYF
.,TRBD2,TRBJ2-7,TRBV6-1,TGTGCCAGCAGTGAGCCGGGAGGTTTCGAGCAGTACTTC,CASSEPGGFEQYF
.,.,TRBJ2-7,TRBV6-6,TGTGCCAGCAGTTACACCAGGGACTACGAGCAGTACTTC,CASSYTRDYEQYF
.,.,TRBJ2-3,TRBV2,TGTGCCAGCAGGGGGGACACTAGCACAGATACGCAGTATTTT,CASRGDTSTDTQYF
.,.,TRBJ2-3,TRBV6-1,TGTGCCAGCAGTGACCCCTCCAGCGCCGGCACAGATACGCAGTATTTT,CASSDPSSAGTDTQYF
.,.,TRBJ1-1,TRBV6-5,TGTGCCAGCAGTTACGCCCCTGGCGGGAACACTGAAGCTTTCTTT,CASSYAPGGNTEAFF
.,.,TRBJ1-6,TRBV4-1,TGCGCCAGCAGCCAAGTAGATTCACCCCTCCACTTT,CASSQVDSPLHF
.,.,TRBJ1-2,TRBV29-1,TGCAGCGTTGGGGGCTCGCTCCCCGAACCCGAAATCCTCTATGGCTACACCTTC,CSVGGSLPEPEILYGYTF
.,TRBD2,TRBJ2-1,TRBV27,TGTGCCAGCAGCCTGGGCGGGAGTGCCTACAATGAGCAGTTCTTC,CASSLGGSAYNEQFF
.,TRBD2,TRBJ2-3,TRBV2,TGTGCCAGCATCCCAGTAGCGGGAAGTTACACAGATACGCAGTATTTT,CASIPVAGSYTDTQYF